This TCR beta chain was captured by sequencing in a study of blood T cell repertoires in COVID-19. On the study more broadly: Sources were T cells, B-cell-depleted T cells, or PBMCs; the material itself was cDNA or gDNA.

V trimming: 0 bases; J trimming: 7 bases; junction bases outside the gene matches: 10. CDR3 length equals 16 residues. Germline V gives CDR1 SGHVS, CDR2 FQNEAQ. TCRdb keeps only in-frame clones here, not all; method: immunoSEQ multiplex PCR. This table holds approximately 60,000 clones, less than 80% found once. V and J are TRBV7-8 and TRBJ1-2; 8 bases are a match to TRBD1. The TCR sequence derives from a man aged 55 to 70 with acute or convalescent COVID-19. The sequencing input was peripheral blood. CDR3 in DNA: TGTGCCAGCAGCTTAGCGGGTCCGGCAGGGGGCTCTGGCTACACCTTC. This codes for CASSLAGPAGGSGYTF.